The 17 T cell receptor beta chains given below trace back to one sample, sequenced in a study of blood T cells in healthy people across ages. A second PCR of about 7 to 12 cycles used a sample-barcoded 5' primer and a J-beta primer mix. TCRdb passed the 5' RACE reads through MiXCR, listing each CDR3 protein once. The sample holds under 850,000 distinct CDR3 sequences, around 36% seen once. The sequencing input was blood. These receptors originate from a man in his late teens or twenties in good health.

This chain links TRBV12-3 or TRBV12-4 with TRBJ1-2; tentative D call: TRBD1 (5 bases). Trimming took off 7 bases at V and 4 bases at J, with 13 bases between the two ends. There are 13 residues in the CDR3. The CDR3 region is CASNPGFGYGYTF. The CDR3 DNA follows: TGTGCCAGCAATCCAGGGTTCGGCTATGGCTACACCTTC.

The rearrangement joins TRBV9 to TRBJ2-2; TRBD2 matches 9 bases. J gave up 4 bases and V 0 bases, and 4 bases lay outside the gene matches. CDR1 is SGDLS and CDR2 is YYNGEE in the germline V gene. The CDR3 is made up of 16 amino acids. CDR3 in DNA: TGTGCCAGCAGCGTAGGGCTAGCGGGGAGCACCGGGGAGCTGTTTTTT. Translation: CASSVGLAGSTGELFF.

Comment on this clonotype: Given a much more abundant clone one base away, this may be a read error. The V and J genes are TRBV6-5 and TRBJ2-1, with D perhaps matching TRBD1 (5 bases). Germline CDR1 and CDR2: MNHEY and SVGAGI. The CDR3 is 13 amino acids. The V gene lost 4 bases and the J gene lost 10 bases, with 14 bases spanning the gap. The CDR3 region is CASSSRASYEQFF. The CDR3 nucleotides read TGTGCCAGCAGTTCCAGGGCCTCCTACGAGCAGTTCTTC.

The chain uses TRBV7-2 and TRBJ1-3; D unresolved. This CDR3 is 14 amino acids long. CDR1 and CDR2 from the germline V gene are SGHTA and FQGNSA. The ends were cut back, 1 base at V and 3 bases at J, with 7 bases in the middle. CDR3: CASSLEALGNTIYF. The CDR3 DNA follows: TGTGCCAGCAGCTTAGAGGCACTTGGAAACACCATATATTTT.

This clonotype was seen more than once but under ten times. The chain has TRBV30 and TRBJ2-4; maybe TRBD2 (6 bases). V was pared by 2 bases and J by 8 bases, with 10 bases between. Germline V gene lookup returns CDR1 GTSNPN and CDR2 SVGIG (reference sequence). The CDR3 spans 12 residues. CDR3 loop: CAWSSGWDIQYF. CDR3 nucleotides: TGTGCCTGGAGTAGCGGGTGGGACATTCAGTACTTC.

This clonotype was detected only a few times. The chain links TRBV19 to TRBJ2-1; D gene ambiguous. The V gene's germline CDR1 is LNHDA and CDR2 SQIVND (reference sequence). The CDR3 totals 13 residues. V dropped 5 bases and J dropped 5 bases, with 10 bases sitting between them. In DNA form, the CDR3 reads TGTGCCAGTAGTCGCAGGAACCACAATGAGCAGTTCTTC. Protein product: CASSRRNHNEQFF. Based on the CDR3 plus reference TRBV19 and TRBJ2-1, the full variable domain is DGGITQSPKYLFRKEGQNVTLSCEQNLNHDAMYWYRQDPGQGLRLIYYSQIVNDFQKGDIAEGYSVSREKKESFPLTVTSAQKNPTAFYLCASSRRNHNEQFFGPGTRLTVL.

This sequence joins TRBV10-3 and TRBJ2-6, with TRBD1 as a possible D gene (6 bases). The germline V and J ends were trimmed by 6 bases and 10 bases, with 13 bases remaining between them. The CDR3 is 13 amino acids. CDR1 is ENHRY, CDR2 SYGVKD, per germline. DNA of the CDR3: TGTGCCATCAGCCGGGACAACCGAAACGTCCTGACTTTC. It specifies CAISRDNRNVLTF.

This chain connects TRBV29-1 to TRBJ2-4; 7 nucleotides align to TRBD2. The CDR3 is 15 amino acids. The trim removed 1 base at V and 13 bases at J, leaving 16 bases unmatched. Germline V CDR1 and CDR2: SQVTM, ANQGSEA. CDR3 bases: TGCAGCGTTGAAGTTGGCGGGGGACGGGCCAATGAGCAGTACTTC. The encoded protein is CSVEVGGGRANEQYF.

This rearrangement joins TRBV3-1 to TRBJ2-1; perhaps TRBD2 as D (5 bases). CDR1 and CDR2 (germline): LGHDT, YNNKEL (reference sequence). V lost 1 base and J lost 10, with 11 bases in between. The CDR3 is 13 amino acids. The CDR3 loop is CASSQALAEEQFF. CDR3 sequence (DNA): TGTGCCAGCAGCCAAGCCCTAGCAGAAGAGCAGTTCTTC.

V is TRBV4-1 and J is TRBJ1-3; tentative D call: TRBD1 (6 bases). Trimming removed 3 bases at V and 2 bases at J, with 11 bases between. Germline CDR1 reads MGHRA; CDR2 reads YSYEKL. The CDR3 has 15 residues. CDR3 protein: CASSHAGDTGNTIYF. CDR3 sequence (DNA): TGCGCCAGCAGCCACGCAGGGGATACTGGAAACACCATATATTTT.

The chain has TRBV7-2 and TRBJ2-3; D is possibly TRBD2 (5 bases). The CDR3 is 17 residues long. The germline V and J ends were trimmed by 2 bases and 0 bases, with 15 bases remaining between them. The V gene's germline CDR1 is SGHTA and CDR2 FQGNSA. The CDR3 bases are TGTGCCAGCAGCTTAAGTCCCGACGGGGAAAGCACAGATACGCAGTATTTT. Translation: CASSLSPDGESTDTQYF.

The genes are TRBV4-2 and TRBJ2-6, with TRBD2 matching over 7 bases. The CDR3 has 15 amino acids. J was trimmed by 1 base and V by 6 bases; bases with no gene match: 3. Germline CDR1 reads LGHNA; CDR2 reads YNFKEQ. The chain's CDR3 is CASSRLASGANVLTF. DNA of the CDR3: TGTGCCAGCAGTCGACTAGCTTCTGGGGCCAACGTCCTGACTTTC.

In its sample, this clonotype was seen many times. V is TRBV4-1 and J is TRBJ2-5, with TRBD2 matching 12 bases. The CDR3 runs 17 residues. CDR1 MGHRA and CDR2 YSYEKL come from the germline V gene. J gave up 2 bases and V 1 base, and 5 bases lay outside the gene matches. The CDR3 loop reads CASSQAGLAGKQETQYF. As DNA, the CDR3 is TGCGCCAGCAGCCAAGCGGGACTAGCGGGCAAACAAGAGACCCAGTACTTC.

This clonotype has more than one count but fewer than ten. The CDR3 spells CASSLQDYPEQFF. The CDR3 bases are TGTGCCAGCAGCCTACAGGATTACCCTGAGCAGTTCTTC. The chain is built from TRBV12-3 or TRBV12-4 and TRBJ2-1; maybe TRBD1 (5 bases). V lost 6 bases to trimming and J lost 9 bases, with 15 bases between them. This CDR3 comprises 13 residues.

On this clonotype itself: One junction end does not reproduce the germline sequence, and a read error may be involved. The V and J genes are TRBV5-1 and TRBJ1-1; D is uncertain. This CDR3 has 15 residues. Germline V gene data show CDR1 as SGHRS and CDR2 as YFSETQ. This chain's CDR3 is CASSLAGSMNTEAFF. Here the CDR3 DNA reads TGTGCCAGCAGCTTAGCGGGCAGCATGAACACTGAAGCTTTCTTT.

This clonotype was observed a few times. The chain links TRBV4-3 to TRBJ1-1; unclear D gene. Trimming took 2 bases from V and 4 from J, leaving 20 bases between them. The CDR3 has 17 residues. Germline CDR1 and CDR2: LGHNA and YSLEER. CDR3 bases: TGCGCCAGCAGCCAATTACGGCCCGGTTTCCTTGGCACTGAAGCTTTCTTT. The encoded protein is CASSQLRPGFLGTEAFF.

This chain links TRBV4-3 with TRBJ2-1; TRBD1 might be the D (5 bases). The germline V gene encodes CDR1 LGHNA and CDR2 YSLEER. V was shortened by 1 base and J by 2 bases, with 12 bases between the two germline ends. The CDR3 totals 16 residues. The CDR3 region has the DNA TGCGCCAGCAGCCAAGGACAGCCTCGGCCCTACAATGAGCAGTTCTTC. Translation: CASSQGQPRPYNEQFF.